Presented here are 10 T cell receptor beta chains from one specimen sequenced in a study of OX40 agonist ivuxolimab in advanced cancers. The method was immunoSEQ multiplex PCR; TCRdb's version includes in-frame clones alone and lacks a portion of them. The sample shows roughly 40,000 clones, roughly 90% of them seen only once. Sequences were derived from CD4+ or CD8+ T cells sorted from blood, sampled in a trial of the OX40 agonist ivuxolimab. The origin of the receptors is an adult with an advanced solid tumor such as melanoma, head and neck, liver or kidney cancer.

The count of this clone is one. The chain carries TRBV11-1 and TRBJ2-4; D assignment may be TRBD1 or TRBD2 (5 bases each). The ends were cut back, 6 bases at V and 1 base at J, with 13 bases in the middle. The CDR3 is 15 amino acids. Germline V gene sequence: CDR1 SGHAT, CDR2 FQDESV (reference sequence). CDR3 nucleotides: TGTGCCAGCAGAAGGGACCCCGGCGCCAAAAACATTCAGTACTTC. It encodes CASRRDPGAKNIQYF.

This clone has more than one count but fewer than ten. The J gene is TRBJ1-5, the V gene TRBV2, with D tentatively TRBD1 (6 bases). The germline V gene encodes CDR1 SNHLY and CDR2 FYNNEI. V lost 6 bases to trimming and J lost 7 bases, with 13 bases between them. The CDR3 length is 13 residues. CDR3 residues: CASRQGLGQPQHF. CDR3 nucleotide sequence: TGTGCCAGCAGGCAGGGGCTCGGGCAGCCCCAGCATTTT.

The rearrangement joins TRBV6-6 to TRBJ2-5; the D gene is possibly TRBD2 (5 bases). This CDR3 contains 15 residues. Looked up from germline, CDR1 is MNHNY and CDR2 is SVGAGI (reference sequence). The ends were cut back, 4 bases at V and 5 bases at J, with 17 bases in the middle. CDR3 coding DNA: TGTGCCAGCAGTTTATTCGGCTCCCGAGGGGAGACCCAGTACTTC. Residues: CASSLFGSRGETQYF.

This chain connects TRBV28 to TRBJ1-1, with 9 bases matching TRBD1. Germline CDR1 and CDR2: MDHEN and SYDVKM. CDR3 length: 15 amino acids. J gave up 4 bases and V 10 bases, and 13 bases lay outside the gene matches. CDR3 nucleotides: TGTGCCACCTCCTCACCACAGGGGGCGAGCACTGAAGCTTTCTTT. Its protein is CATSSPQGASTEAFF. Variable domain in full (rest from reference TRBV28 and TRBJ1-1): DVKVTQSSRYLVKRTGEKVFLECVQDMDHENMFWYRQDPGLGLRLIYFSYDVKMKEKGDIPEGYSVSREKKERFSLILESASTNQTSMYLCATSSPQGASTEAFFGQGTRLTVV.

The rearrangement joins TRBV5-4 to TRBJ2-7; 13 bases agree with TRBD2. Germline CDR1 SGHNT, CDR2 YYREEE (reference sequence). V shed 4 bases, J shed 5 bases, and the junction held 6 bases outside the gene matches. CDR3 length equals 15 residues. The CDR3: CASSGGLAGTHEQYF. Here the CDR3 DNA reads TGTGCCAGCAGCGGGGGACTAGCGGGAACCCACGAGCAGTACTTC.

The chain uses TRBV27 and TRBJ2-7; no definite D call. Germline V gene data show CDR1 as MNHEY and CDR2 as SMNVEV (reference sequence). There are 14 residues in the CDR3. Trimming removed 3 bases at V and 0 bases at J, with 9 bases between. CDR3 DNA: TGTGCCAGCAGTTTCTCGGTTAGCTCCTACGAGCAGTACTTC. Its translation: CASSFSVSSYEQYF.

A few counts support this clone. The V gene is TRBV30, the J gene TRBJ1-5; D is perhaps TRBD1 (6 bases). The CDR3 loop spans 12 amino acids. Trimming cost V 5 bases and J 2 bases, with 7 bases left between them. CDR1 GTSNPN and CDR2 SVGIG come from the germline V gene (reference sequence). The chain's CDR3 is CAWGGRNQPQHF. The DNA of the CDR3 is TGTGCCTGGGGGGGGCGCAATCAGCCCCAGCATTTT.

This chain joins TRBV5-1 and TRBJ1-1; D call uncertain. The length of the CDR3 is 13 residues. Trimming cost V 4 bases and J 6 bases, with 13 bases left between them. CDR1 and CDR2 from the germline V gene are SGHRS and YFSETQ. The CDR3 DNA sequence: TGCGCCAGCAGCCCCCCCCGGGGAGCTGAAGCTTTCTTT. Protein: CASSPPRGAEAFF.

This clone showed up just once. The gene calls are TRBV15 and TRBJ2-7; D call uncertain. CDR1 and CDR2 (germline): LNHNV, YYDKDF (reference sequence). V was shortened by 1 base and J by 4 bases, with 2 bases between the two germline ends. The CDR3 loop spans 11 amino acids. CDR3 bases: TGTGCCACCAGCAGAGGATACGAGCAGTACTTC. Encoded protein: CATSRGYEQYF.

The chain has TRBV7-8 and TRBJ2-3; 7 bases line up with TRBD2. The CDR3 extends over 16 amino acids. Germline V CDR1 and CDR2: SGHVS, FQNEAQ. V gave up 5 bases and J gave up 0 bases; unmatched junction bases: 8. CDR3 nucleotides: TGTGCCAGCAGCCATCGACTAGCAGTTAGCACAGATACGCAGTATTTT. It specifies CASSHRLAVSTDTQYF.